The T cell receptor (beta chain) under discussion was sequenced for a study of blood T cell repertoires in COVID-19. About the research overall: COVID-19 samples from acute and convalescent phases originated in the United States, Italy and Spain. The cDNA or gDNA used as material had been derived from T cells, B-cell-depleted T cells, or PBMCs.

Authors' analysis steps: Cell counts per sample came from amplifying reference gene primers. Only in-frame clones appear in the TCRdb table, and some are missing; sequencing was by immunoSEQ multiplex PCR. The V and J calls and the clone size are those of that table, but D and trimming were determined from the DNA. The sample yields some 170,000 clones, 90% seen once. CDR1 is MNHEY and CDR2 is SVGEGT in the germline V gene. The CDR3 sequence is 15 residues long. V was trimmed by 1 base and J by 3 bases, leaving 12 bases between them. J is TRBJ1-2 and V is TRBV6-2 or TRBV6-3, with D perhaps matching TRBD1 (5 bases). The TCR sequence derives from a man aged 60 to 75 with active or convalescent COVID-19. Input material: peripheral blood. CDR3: CASSYYSTADYGYTF. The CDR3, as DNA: TGTGCCAGCAGTTACTATTCGACAGCTGACTATGGCTACACCTTC.